The 26 T cell receptor beta chains in this list originate from one sample, sequenced in a study of tumor-infiltrating lymphocytes in localized non-small cell lung cancer (dated by TCRdb to about 2021). Library preparation used the immunoSEQ multiplex PCR assay. TCRdb took this table from immuneACCESS and kept in-frame rearrangements with V and J called. Such tables lack part of the clones; where checked against another copy, unresolved V genes explain under half of the gap, and the rest is unexplained. The sample table contains 7,200 or so clones; only one count was recorded for more than 60% of them. About 12% of the sample rests with the top ten. The sample was lung tumor tissue. Receptors originate from a human donor with non-small cell lung cancer.

The chain couples TRBV6-1 to TRBJ1-6; D is perhaps TRBD1 (5 bases). V lost 6 bases to trimming and J lost 6 bases, with 12 bases between them. CDR1 MNHNS and CDR2 SASEGT come from the germline V gene. CDR3 length equals 14 residues. The CDR3 bases are TGTGCCAGCAGCTTTATAGGGGTTAATTCACCCCTCCACTTT. It specifies CASSFIGVNSPLHF.

The rearrangement uses TRBV18 and TRBJ2-2, with D perhaps matching TRBD1 or TRBD2 (6 bases each). The CDR3 has 16 residues. Germline lookup yields CDR1 KGHSH and CDR2 LQKENI. Trimming stripped 1 base from V and 4 bases from J, with 13 bases between. The CDR3 DNA reads as TGTGCCAGCTCACCACTCGCCAGGGGAGGCACCGGGGAGCTGTTTTTT. This sequence encodes CASSPLARGGTGELFF. The whole variable domain, filled in from reference TRBV18 and TRBJ2-2, reads NAGVMQNPRHLVRRRGQEARLRCSPMKGHSHVYWYRQLPEEGLKFMVYLQKENIIDESGMPKERFSAEFPKEGPSILRIQQVVRGDSAAYFCASSPLARGGTGELFFGEGSRLTVL.

In this sample, this clone turned up a few times. The chain combines TRBV10-1 with TRBJ2-1; D not resolved. Between the trimmed V and J ends, which lost 3 bases and 6 bases, there was a span of 3 bases. The CDR3 runs 11 residues. Germline V gives CDR1 WNHNN, CDR2 SYGVQD (reference sequence). CDR3: CASSDTNEQFF. DNA for the CDR3: TGCGCCAGCAGTGATACCAATGAGCAGTTCTTC.

This chain connects TRBV10-1 to TRBJ1-6; D is unclear. CDR3 length: 15 amino acids. Per the germline V gene, CDR1 is WNHNN and CDR2 is SYGVQD (reference sequence). Trimming pared 3 bases from V and 6 bases from J, leaving 12 bases between. CDR3 in amino acids: CASSDLPGINSPLHF. CDR3 bases: TGCGCCAGCAGTGATTTACCCGGGATTAATTCACCCCTCCACTTT.

This chain uses TRBV6-4 with TRBJ1-2; 7 nucleotides match TRBD1. Unmatched junction bases numbered 8, after V lost 6 bases and J lost 4 bases. Per the germline V gene, CDR1 is MRHNA and CDR2 is SNTAGT. The CDR3 runs to 14 residues. CDR3 nucleotides: TGTGCCAGCAGCTTCCGACAGGGAGGCTATGGCTACACCTTC. Protein: CASSFRQGGYGYTF.

The genes are TRBV29-1 and TRBJ2-1, with 7 bases fitting TRBD1. There are 14 residues in the CDR3. Trimming took 4 bases from V and 1 from J; bases not matched to a gene: 4. Germline CDR1 is SQVTM and CDR2 is ANQGSEA. The CDR3 sequence: CSVGQGLSYNEQFF. Written as DNA, the CDR3 is TGCAGCGTTGGACAGGGCTTATCCTACAATGAGCAGTTCTTC.

This chain's CDR3 is CASSVDPGKGQPQHF. Here the CDR3 DNA reads TGTGCCAGCAGCGTAGATCCTGGGAAGGGTCAGCCCCAGCATTTT. This rearrangement joins TRBV9 to TRBJ1-5; D is unclear. Per germline, CDR1 SGDLS and CDR2 YYNGEE. The CDR3 is 15 residues long. Trimming stripped 0 bases from V and 6 bases from J, with 13 bases between.

The chain links TRBV6-5 to TRBJ1-5, with D hard to call. Germline CDR1 reads MNHEY; CDR2 reads SVGAGI. The CDR3 has 14 residues. V was shortened by 2 bases and J by 7 bases, with 12 bases between the two germline ends. The CDR3 region has the DNA TGTGCCAGCAGTTACACGCAGGAGGCACAGCCCCAGCATTTT. Protein: CASSYTQEAQPQHF.

This clone was picked up a small number of times. The V and J genes are TRBV7-8 and TRBJ2-3, with 11 bases aligning to TRBD2. The V and J ends lost 2 bases and 1 base, in that order; junction bases with no gene match: 2. CDR1 and CDR2 (germline): SGHVS, FQNEAQ. This CDR3 contains 16 residues. DNA of the CDR3: TGTGCCAGCAGCTTAAGTAGCGGGGGGGGCACAGATACGCAGTATTTT. It translates to CASSLSSGGGTDTQYF.

The rearrangement joins TRBV19 to TRBJ2-1, with 10 bases lining up with TRBD2. Germline V gene sequence: CDR1 LNHDA, CDR2 SQIVND (reference sequence). J lost 7 bases, V lost 1 base, and 10 bases had no gene match. The CDR3 runs 17 residues. CDR3 sequence reads: CASSIGTASGSRNEQFF. The CDR3 coding sequence is TGTGCCAGTAGTATAGGTACGGCTAGCGGGAGTAGGAATGAGCAGTTCTTC. The variable domain in full, completed from reference TRBV19 and TRBJ2-1, reads DGGITQSPKYLFRKEGQNVTLSCEQNLNHDAMYWYRQDPGQGLRLIYYSQIVNDFQKGDIAEGYSVSREKKESFPLTVTSAQKNPTAFYLCASSIGTASGSRNEQFFGPGTRLTVL.

The chain uses TRBV12-5 and TRBJ2-1; 7 bases agree with TRBD1. With V trimmed by 2 bases and J by 2 bases, 9 bases remained unmatched. This CDR3 comprises 17 residues. The germline V gene has CDR1 LGHNT and CDR2 FRNRAP. In DNA form, the CDR3 reads TGTGCTAGTGGTTTGCCTCGCTCCACAGGGGCCTACAATGAGCAGTTCTTC. It is translated as CASGLPRSTGAYNEQFF.

This clone was recorded only once. CDR3 region: CASSTGTGRNEKLFF. The CDR3 DNA reads as TGTGCCAGCAGTACCGGGACAGGGCGTAATGAAAAACTGTTTTTT. V gene TRBV6-6 combines with J gene TRBJ1-4; 9 bases are a match to TRBD1. CDR3 length equals 15 residues. Trimming at V came to 5 bases and at J to 4 bases, leaving 5 bases not matched to a gene. Germline V gene data show CDR1 as MNHNY and CDR2 as SVGAGI (reference sequence).

The rearrangement uses TRBV5-4 and TRBJ2-7; 8 nucleotides align to TRBD1. V lost 0 bases to trimming and J lost 2 bases; unmatched junction nucleotides: 1. CDR3 length equals 14 residues. Germline CDR1 is SGHNT and CDR2 is YYREEE (reference sequence). The DNA of the CDR3 is TGTGCCAGCAGCTTGGCAGGGGGCGCCTACGAGCAGTACTTC. It specifies CASSLAGGAYEQYF.

The chain employs TRBV6-1 and TRBJ1-2, with D unclear. The CDR3 has 15 amino acids. Trimming left V 4 bases short and J 0 bases short, with 12 bases between. Germline lookup yields CDR1 MNHNS and CDR2 SASEGT. The CDR3 DNA follows: TGTGCCAGCAGTGCCTTATCTAAGACTAACTATGGCTACACCTTC. Translated: CASSALSKTNYGYTF.

This chain uses TRBV6-6 with TRBJ2-1, with D possibly TRBD2 on 5 matching bases. Trimming took 0 bases from V and 6 from J, leaving 12 bases between them. Germline CDR1 MNHNY, CDR2 SVGAGI (reference sequence). The CDR3 contains 15 residues. DNA for the CDR3: TGTGCCAGCAGTTACTCGAGGACTCCCATCAATGAGCAGTTCTTC. Translation: CASSYSRTPINEQFF.

The V and J genes are TRBV9 and TRBJ2-2; TRBD2 matches at 8 bases. V shed 4 bases, J shed 2 bases, and the junction held 4 bases outside the gene matches. From germline, CDR1 is SGDLS and CDR2 YYNGEE. The CDR3 length is 15 residues. In DNA form, the CDR3 reads TGTGCCAGCAGCCCCGGGGGGGTAAACACCGGGGAGCTGTTTTTT. This encodes CASSPGGVNTGELFF.

This chain connects TRBV30 to TRBJ2-1, with 8 bases fitting TRBD1. The CDR3 is 13 amino acids. V lost 3 bases to trimming and J lost 7 bases; unmatched junction nucleotides: 5. Germline CDR1 and CDR2: GTSNPN and SVGIG (reference sequence). The CDR3 loop is CAWSSGGGNEQFF. The CDR3 DNA is TGTGCCTGGAGCTCAGGGGGCGGGAATGAGCAGTTCTTC.

This clone showed up just a few times. This chain connects TRBV4-3 to TRBJ2-5; the D gene is possibly TRBD1 (5 bases). CDR1 and CDR2 from the germline V gene are LGHNA and YSLEER. The CDR3 extends over 13 amino acids. Trimming pared 0 bases from V and 7 bases from J, leaving 9 bases between. In nucleotides, the CDR3 is TGCGCCAGCAGCCAAGATATCAGGGTGACCCAGTACTTC. This codes for CASSQDIRVTQYF.

The chain is built from TRBV10-3 and TRBJ1-2; 9 bases map to TRBD1. The CDR3 length is 14 residues. V was pared by 10 bases and J by 6 bases, with 12 bases of the junction left unmatched. CDR1 and CDR2 from the germline V gene are ENHRY and SYGVKD. CDR3 bases: TGTGCCAGCAGGGGGGACAGGGAGAGGGATGGCTACACCTTC. Protein product: CASRGDRERDGYTF.

V and J are TRBV12-5 and TRBJ1-5; TRBD1 matches at 9 bases. This CDR3 spans 18 amino acids. The ends lost 5 bases at V and 0 bases at J; junction bases unmatched: 11. Germline V gene lookup returns CDR1 LGHNT and CDR2 FRNRAP. CDR3 protein: CASGPGQGTSYSNQPQHF. CDR3 nucleotide sequence: TGTGCTAGTGGTCCAGGACAGGGGACGTCGTATAGCAATCAGCCCCAGCATTTT.

This clone was counted a single time. J is TRBJ1-2 and V is TRBV5-4; D perhaps matches TRBD1 (5 bases). Germline V gene lookup returns CDR1 SGHNT and CDR2 YYREEE (reference sequence). The CDR3 runs to 15 residues. Trimming removed 2 bases at V and 2 bases at J, with 13 bases between. The CDR3 DNA sequence: TGTGCCAGCAGCTTAAGTGGGACCGAGAACTATGGCTACACCTTC. Translating it yields CASSLSGTENYGYTF.

This chain joins TRBV7-2 and TRBJ2-1; D tentatively fits TRBD1 or TRBD2 (5 bases each). CDR1 is SGHTA and CDR2 is FQGNSA in the germline V gene. Trimming took 4 bases from V and 3 from J, leaving 13 bases between them. The CDR3 has 15 residues. The CDR3: CASSSRDQGYNEQFF. The CDR3 DNA reads as TGTGCCAGCAGCTCGAGGGATCAGGGCTACAATGAGCAGTTCTTC. Drawing the rest from reference TRBV7-2 and TRBJ2-1, the complete variable domain is GAGVSQSPSNKVTEKGKDVELRCDPISGHTALYWYRQSLGQGLEFLIYFQGNSAPDKSGLPSDRFSAERTGGSVSTLTIQRTQQEDSAVYLCASSSRDQGYNEQFFGPGTRLTVL.

J is TRBJ2-3 and V is TRBV11-1; 9 bases fit TRBD2. V lost 4 bases, J lost 3 bases, and 5 bases stayed unmatched. The germline CDR1 and CDR2 sequences are SGHAT and FQDESV (reference sequence). The CDR3 covers 15 residues. DNA for the CDR3: TGTGCCAGCAGCTATAGCGGGGGAGGAACAGATACGCAGTATTTT. Translation gives CASSYSGGGTDTQYF.

This rearrangement joins TRBV7-2 to TRBJ2-1; D is unclear. V was pared by 1 base and J by 6 bases, with 7 bases between. Germline values: CDR1 SGHTA, CDR2 FQGNSA. The CDR3 is 13 amino acids. As DNA, the CDR3 is TGTGCCAGCAGCTTAGATGGGGTCAATGAGCAGTTCTTC. Translating gives CASSLDGVNEQFF.

The chain carries TRBV6-1 and TRBJ2-5; 7 nucleotides agree with TRBD1. J was trimmed by 4 bases and V by 4 bases; bases with no gene match: 6. The germline gives CDR1 MNHNS, CDR2 SASEGT. This CDR3 is 14 amino acids long. The CDR3 coding sequence is TGTGCCAGCAGTGGAAGGGGGCAGGGAGAGACCCAGTACTTC. This sequence encodes CASSGRGQGETQYF.

The rearrangement links TRBV2 to TRBJ2-5, with 7 bases aligning to TRBD1. Germline CDR1 is SNHLY and CDR2 is FYNNEI. The CDR3 totals 15 residues. Trimming took 5 bases from V and 5 from J; bases not matched to a gene: 11. CDR3 nucleotides: TGTGCCAGCAGTCAAGAAAGCCAGGGGGTCGAGACCCAGTACTTC. It yields the protein CASSQESQGVETQYF.